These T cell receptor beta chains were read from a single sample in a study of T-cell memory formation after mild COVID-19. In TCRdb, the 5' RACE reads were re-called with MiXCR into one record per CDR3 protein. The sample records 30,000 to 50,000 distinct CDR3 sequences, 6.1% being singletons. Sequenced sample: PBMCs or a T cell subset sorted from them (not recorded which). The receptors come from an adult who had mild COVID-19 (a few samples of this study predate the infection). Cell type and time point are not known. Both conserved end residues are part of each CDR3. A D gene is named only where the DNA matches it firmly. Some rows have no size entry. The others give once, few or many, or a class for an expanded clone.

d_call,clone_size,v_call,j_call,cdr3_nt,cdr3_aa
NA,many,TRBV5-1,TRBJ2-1,TGCGCCAGCAGCGGGGGACTTTACAATGAGCAGTTCTTC,CASSGGLYNEQFF
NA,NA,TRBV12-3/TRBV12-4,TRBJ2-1,TGTGCCAGCAGTTTCACGCTAGGGGAGCAGTTCTTC,CASSFTLGEQFF
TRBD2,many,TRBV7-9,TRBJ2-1,TGTGCCAGCAGCTTTCGGATCATAGCGGGTGACAGTGAGCAGTTCTTC,CASSFRIIAGDSEQFF
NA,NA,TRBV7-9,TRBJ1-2,TGTGCCAGCAGCCTCCGGGACACGCAGGGCTACACCTTC,CASSLRDTQGYTF
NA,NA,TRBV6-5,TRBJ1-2,TGTGCCAGCAAGCGGCACAACGACTATGGCTACACCTTC,CASKRHNDYGYTF
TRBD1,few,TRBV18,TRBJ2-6,TGTGCCAGCTCGGACCGAACAGGGGTGTCTGGGGCCAACGTCCTGACTTTC,CASSDRTGVSGANVLTF
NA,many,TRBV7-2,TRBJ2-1,TGTGCCAGCAGCTTAGAAGGCCTTACGCACTACAATGAGCAGTTCTTC,CASSLEGLTHYNEQFF
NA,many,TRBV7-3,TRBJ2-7,TGTGCCAGCAGCCCCTCCGGGAGCTACGAGCAGTACTTC,CASSPSGSYEQYF
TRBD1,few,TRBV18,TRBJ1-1,TGTGCCAGCTCACTCTCAGGGGGGGTTCACATGAACACTGAAGCTTTCTTT,CASSLSGGVHMNTEAFF
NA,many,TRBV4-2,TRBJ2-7,TGTGCCAGCAGCCAAGATAACGGTCGGGAGCAGTACTTC,CASSQDNGREQYF
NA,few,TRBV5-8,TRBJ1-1,TGTGCCAGCTGGCGCCTAACTGAAGCTTTCTTT,CASWRLTEAFF
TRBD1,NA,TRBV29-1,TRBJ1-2,TGCAGCGTGGGGGGACAGGGTTTTGGCTACACCTTC,CSVGGQGFGYTF
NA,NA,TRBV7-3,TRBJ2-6,TGTGCCAGCAAAGGCGCGGGCAACGTCCTGACTTTC,CASKGAGNVLTF
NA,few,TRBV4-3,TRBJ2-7,TGCGCCAGCAGTCGGGACCTCCGGGACGAGCAGTACTTC,CASSRDLRDEQYF
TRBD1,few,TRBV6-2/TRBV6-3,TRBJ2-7,TGTGCCAGCAGTTTCCCACCGGGACAGGGAAGACACGAGCAGTACTTC,CASSFPPGQGRHEQYF
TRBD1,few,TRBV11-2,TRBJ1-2,TGTGCCAGCGGCTTAGACCCGGGGACAGTGGAGGTTGGCTACACCTTC,CASGLDPGTVEVGYTF
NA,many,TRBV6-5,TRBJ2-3,TGTGCCAGTGAACAGGCAGATACGCAGTATTTT,CASEQADTQYF
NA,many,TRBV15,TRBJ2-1,TGTGCCACCAGCAGAGCAGACGGCAATGAGCAGTTCTTC,CATSRADGNEQFF
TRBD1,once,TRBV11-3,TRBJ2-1,TGTGCCAGCAGCTTAGGGGGGACAGGGGGCGCGACCTACAATGAGCAGTTCTTC,CASSLGGTGGATYNEQFF
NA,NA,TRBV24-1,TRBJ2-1,TGTGCCACCAGTGGGGGGGCCGGTTACAATGAGCAGTTCTTC,CATSGGAGYNEQFF
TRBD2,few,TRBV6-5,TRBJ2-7,TGTGCCAGCAGTTACCGAGCGGGAGGGCCTGGGATTGGGTTCTACGAGCAGTACTTC,CASSYRAGGPGIGFYEQYF
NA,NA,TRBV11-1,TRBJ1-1,TGTGCCAGCAGCTTAAATGGGGTTCGGGGGAACACTGAAGCTTTCTTT,CASSLNGVRGNTEAFF
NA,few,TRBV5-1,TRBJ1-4,TGCGCCAGCAGCTTGGGGAATATTAATGAAAAACTGTTTTTT,CASSLGNINEKLFF
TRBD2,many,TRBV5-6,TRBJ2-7,TGTGCCAGCAGCTCGGAGCGGGGGACTTACGAGCAGTACTTC,CASSSERGTYEQYF
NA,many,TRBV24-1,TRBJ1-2,TGTGCCACCAGTGATTTCGTCGCAGGGGACTATGGCTACACCTTC,CATSDFVAGDYGYTF
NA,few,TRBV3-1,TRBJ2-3,TGTGCCAGCAGCCAGGGGCAGCCTGGCGGGACTAGCACAGATACGCAGTATTTT,CASSQGQPGGTSTDTQYF
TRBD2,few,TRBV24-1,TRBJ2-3,TGTGCCACCAGTGACCATAGAGGACTAGCGGGGGTGTCAGATACGCAGTATTTT,CATSDHRGLAGVSDTQYF
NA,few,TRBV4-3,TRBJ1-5,TGCGCCAGCAGCCAAGATTCAGGGCAGCCCCAGCATTTT,CASSQDSGQPQHF
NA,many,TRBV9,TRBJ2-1,TGTGCCAGCAGCGTAGCTGCCCGGGAGATCGGGAATGAGCAGTTCTTC,CASSVAAREIGNEQFF
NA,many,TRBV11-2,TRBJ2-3,TGTGCCAGCACCCCCGGACATCTCAGCACAGATACGCAGTATTTT,CASTPGHLSTDTQYF
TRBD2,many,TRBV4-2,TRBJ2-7,TGTGCCAGCAGCCAAGCCTCTACCGGGACTAGTTTCTACGAGCAGTACTTC,CASSQASTGTSFYEQYF
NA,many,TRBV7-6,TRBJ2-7,TGTGCCAGCAGCCCAGAAGGCCAGCGCGAGCAGTACTTC,CASSPEGQREQYF
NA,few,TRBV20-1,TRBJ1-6,TGCAGTGCTAGCCCACCGTGGGGGGTCAGCTCCTATAATTCACCCCTCCACTTT,CSASPPWGVSSYNSPLHF
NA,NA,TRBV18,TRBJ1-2,TGTGCCAGCTCACCCGGGACTTATGGCTACACCTTC,CASSPGTYGYTF
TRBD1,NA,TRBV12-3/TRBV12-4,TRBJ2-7,TGTGCCAGCAGGTCGGGACAGAGTTCCTACGAGCAGTACTTC,CASRSGQSSYEQYF
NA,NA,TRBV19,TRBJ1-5,TGTGCCAGTATTTCTGGCGGCGGAAGCAATCAGCCCCAGCATTTT,CASISGGGSNQPQHF
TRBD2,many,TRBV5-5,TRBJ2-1,TGTGCCAGCAGCCCTAGCGGGGGGGCGTCCCCGGCCAATGAGCAGTTCTTC,CASSPSGGASPANEQFF
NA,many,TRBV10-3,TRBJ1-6,TGTGCCATCAGGGTGGACGGAAATTCACCCCTCCACTTT,CAIRVDGNSPLHF
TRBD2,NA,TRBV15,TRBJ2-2,TGTGCCACCAGCAGAGATGTAGAGGTGTTGGCTAGCGGGGGGACCGGGGATCTGTTTTTT,CATSRDVEVLASGGTGDLFF
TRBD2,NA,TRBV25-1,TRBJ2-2,TGTGCCACCCAGAGACTAGCGGCGAACACCGGGGAGCTGTTTTTT,CATQRLAANTGELFF